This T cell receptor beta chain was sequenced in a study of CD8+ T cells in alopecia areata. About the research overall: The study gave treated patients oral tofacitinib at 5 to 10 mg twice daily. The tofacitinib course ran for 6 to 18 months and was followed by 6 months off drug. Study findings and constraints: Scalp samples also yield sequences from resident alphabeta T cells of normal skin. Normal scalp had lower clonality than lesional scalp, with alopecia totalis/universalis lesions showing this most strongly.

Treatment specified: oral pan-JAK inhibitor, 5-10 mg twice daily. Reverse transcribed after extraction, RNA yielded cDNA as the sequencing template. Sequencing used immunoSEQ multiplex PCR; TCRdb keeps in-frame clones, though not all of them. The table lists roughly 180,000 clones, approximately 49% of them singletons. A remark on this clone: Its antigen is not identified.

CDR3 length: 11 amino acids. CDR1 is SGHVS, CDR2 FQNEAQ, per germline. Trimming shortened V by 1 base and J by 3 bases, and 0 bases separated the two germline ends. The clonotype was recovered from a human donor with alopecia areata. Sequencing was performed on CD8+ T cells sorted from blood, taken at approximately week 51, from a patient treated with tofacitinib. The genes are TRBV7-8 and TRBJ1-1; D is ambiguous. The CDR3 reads CASSLDTEAFF. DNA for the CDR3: TGTGCCAGCAGCTTAGACACTGAAGCTTTCTTT.